This T cell receptor (beta chain) was identified in a study of patients and donors after allogeneic stem cell transplantation. There are 16 residues in the CDR3. V gave up 0 bases and J gave up 7 bases; unmatched junction bases: 7. Germline V CDR1 and CDR2: MNHEY, SVGAGI. TCRdb reprocessed the RT-PCR reads via MiXCR and lists one record per CDR3 protein. The table records about 72,000 distinct CDR3 sequences, approximately 25% of them present only once. This chain uses TRBV6-5 with TRBJ2-1, with 9 bases lining up with TRBD2. The sequence was collected from a human donor who was either an allogeneic HSCT recipient or a stem cell or donor lymphocyte infusion donor (not recorded which). It is not recorded whose cells these are; they may come from a transplant donor. Sequencing was carried out using blood, either unsorted or a sorted T cell fraction (not recorded which). This CDR3 is CASSYSGAGGVNEQFF. In nucleotides, the CDR3 is TGTGCCAGCAGTTACTCGGGCGCGGGAGGGGTAAATGAGCAGTTCTTC.